This TCR beta chain is from a study of cytomegalovirus exposure and HLA in healthy donors. General study results and limits: In the analysis, some V segments, TRBV6-2 and TRBV6-3 included, were excluded as indistinguishable.

PCR involved 60 Vbeta and 13 Jbeta primers. TCRdb's table, derived via immunoSEQ multiplex PCR, lists solely in-frame clones and lacks some. The table shows around 110,000 clones, with 74% occurring only once. Regarding this clone: Its antigen is currently unknown.

This CDR3 contains 12 residues. Germline V gene sequence: CDR1 MNHNY, CDR2 SVGAGI (reference sequence). The V end lost 0 bases, the J end lost 13 bases, and 9 bases lay between the germline ends. The rearrangement links TRBV6-6 to TRBJ1-4, with D hard to call. Material for sequencing was PBMCs. The TCR was taken from a woman in her thirties or forties in good health and CMV-seropositive. The CDR3 DNA sequence: TGTGCCAGCAGTTACTCAGAGGGTAGACTGTTTTTT. Translation: CASSYSEGRLFF.